The clone carrying this T cell receptor beta chain was counted many times. The V gene end was trimmed by 5 bases and the J gene end by 4 bases; junction bases not matched to a gene: 4. The CDR3 is 16 residues long. The data were obtained in a study of T-cell reconstitution after alpha-beta-depleted transplantation in children. A TCRbeta library incorporating unique molecular identifiers was prepared. MiXCR was run by TCRdb on the PCR reads, yielding one entry per CDR3 protein. This table holds almost 400,000 distinct CDR3 sequences, approximately 20% found once. The sequences come from PBMCs from the stem cell graft donor, collected from the stem cell graft. The V and J genes are TRBV12-3 or TRBV12-4 and TRBJ2-1, with 14 bases matching TRBD2. This receptor was taken from a human donor who donated a stem cell graft to a child with acute myeloid leukemia. CDR3 DNA: TGTGCCAGCAGTACGACTAGCGGGAGGGCGTACAATGAGCAGTTCTTC. Translating gives CASSTTSGRAYNEQFF.